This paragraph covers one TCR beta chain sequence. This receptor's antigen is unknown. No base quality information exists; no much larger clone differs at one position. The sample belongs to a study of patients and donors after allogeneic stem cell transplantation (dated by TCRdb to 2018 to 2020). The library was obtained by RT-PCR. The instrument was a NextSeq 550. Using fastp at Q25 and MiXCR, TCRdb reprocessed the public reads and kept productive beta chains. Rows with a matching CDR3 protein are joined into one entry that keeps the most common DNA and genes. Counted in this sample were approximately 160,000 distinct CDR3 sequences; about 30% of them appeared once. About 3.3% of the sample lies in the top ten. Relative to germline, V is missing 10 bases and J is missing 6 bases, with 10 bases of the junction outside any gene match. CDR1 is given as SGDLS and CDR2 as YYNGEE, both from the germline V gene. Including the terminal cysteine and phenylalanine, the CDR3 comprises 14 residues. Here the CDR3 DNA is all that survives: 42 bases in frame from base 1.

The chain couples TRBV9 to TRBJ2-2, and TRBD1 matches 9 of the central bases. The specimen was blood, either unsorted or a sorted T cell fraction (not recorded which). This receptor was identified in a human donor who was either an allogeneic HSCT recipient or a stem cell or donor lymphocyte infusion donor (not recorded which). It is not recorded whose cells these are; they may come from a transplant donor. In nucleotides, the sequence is TGTGCCTCCTCCGGGACAGGGAGGGCCGGGGAGCTGTTTTTT. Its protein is CASSGTGRAGELFF.